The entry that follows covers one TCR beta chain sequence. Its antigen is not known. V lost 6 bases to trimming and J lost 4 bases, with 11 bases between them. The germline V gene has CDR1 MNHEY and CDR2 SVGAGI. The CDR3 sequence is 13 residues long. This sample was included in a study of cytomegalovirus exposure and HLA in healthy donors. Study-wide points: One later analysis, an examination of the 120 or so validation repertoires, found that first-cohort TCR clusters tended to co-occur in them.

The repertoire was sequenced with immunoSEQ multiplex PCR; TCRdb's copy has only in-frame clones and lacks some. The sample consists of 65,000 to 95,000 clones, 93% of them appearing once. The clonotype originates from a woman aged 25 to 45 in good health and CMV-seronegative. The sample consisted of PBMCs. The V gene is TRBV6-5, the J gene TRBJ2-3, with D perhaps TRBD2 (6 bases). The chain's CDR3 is CASSLSGADTQYF. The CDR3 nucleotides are TGTGCCAGCAGCCTTAGCGGAGCAGATACGCAGTATTTT.